This T cell receptor (beta chain) comes out of a study of shared clonotypes between healthy human individuals (dated by TCRdb to the early 2020s). Regarding the complete study: The cohort comprised two women and a few men aged 18 to 49 years. For each donor, three plates each were used for CD4 naive and CD4 memory, two plates were used for CD8 naive, and one plate was used for CD8 memory. To estimate repertoire size and how much clonotype sharing occurs between individuals, the study deeply sequenced the blood TCR repertoires of several healthy adults. Different laboratories and diverse techniques were used to prepare libraries and sequence TCR repertoires, to increase sequencing depth and limit assay-specific biases. Leukapheresis yielded between about 0.85 and 10 billion PBMCs per donor. The study at large found these results: Sampling was limited to blood, and TCR repertoires in tissue likely differ from TCR repertoires in blood. Even with the large sequencing depth, rarefaction of the sorted-subset datasets indicated that sequencing was incomplete. Because the study included only a small number of donors, the genetic and exposure-history diversity represented was limited. Compared with non-shared clonotypes, the clonotypes found in all four sorted-subset donors had higher generation probabilities. Sharing across several donors was observed for about 4.8% of naive CD4, under 4% of naive CD8, about 2.3% of memory CD4, and about 0.4% of memory CD8 clonotypes. Estimated clonotype richness was generally larger for naive than for memory subsets. Pairwise subsampling led to the expectation that sequencing depth would affect the degree of clonotype sharing among donors.

Healthy HIV-negative adults with no recently reported acute infections or vaccinations were included as donors. Every donor was a Caucasian adult living in Nashville, Tennessee, USA. CD4+ T cells were enriched by magnetic negative selection; naive cells were then positively selected on CD45RA, and the negative fraction formed the memory subset. Blood was obtained by leukapheresis, after which PBMCs were separated by Ficoll-Histopaque density gradient centrifugation and cryopreserved in liquid nitrogen vapor phase. Purity and quantity of every magnetically sorted T cell population were checked by analytical flow cytometry. Genomic DNA was isolated from every sorted fraction and measured by UV absorbance on a Nanodrop 2000c. Using the deep immunoSEQ assay, multiplex PCR amplified TCR CDR3 regions from genomic DNA. For each cell subset, the extracted genomic DNA was distributed evenly across all wells of several immunoSEQ 96-well plates, and each plate served as one replicate. For sorted subsets, 200 to 250 ng of genomic DNA, equivalent to around 30,000 T cell genomes, went into each replicate PCR. Purified libraries were quantified with a Qubit 3.0 fluorometer, sized on a Bioanalyzer 2100, and re-quantified with the KAPA Library Quantification kit. Every immunoSEQ 96-well plate was sequenced on a separate single-read 150-cycle Illumina NextSeq 550 flow cell. Concerning the study's data processing: Because the immunoSEQ output held only junctional sequences and lacked quality scores, the filtering could not match the filtering applied to full-length reads. Sequences were annotated with PyIR, a Python wrapper for IgBLAST v1.9, using IMGT germline references to assign V/J genes and CDR3. Any read was removed if the V/J assignment was weak (E-value above 1e-6), the CDR3 was missing, or the read contained stop codons, out-of-frame junctions, or ambiguous translated residues. A V3J clonotype was defined by an identical inferred V gene, J gene, and CDR3 amino acid sequence. To compute the percentage overlap between repertoires, the number of shared unique clonotypes was divided by the size of the smaller repertoire. Repertoire richness was assessed with RTK rarefaction, the Chao1 estimator, and Recon v2.1 estimates of unobserved clonotypes. OLGA was used to compute generation probabilities for all TCRbeta clonotypes that the gDNA method yielded from a handful of donors. TCRdb provides this immuneACCESS table in a form limited to in-frame rearrangements. Some clones are lacking; in checked studies, under half of them reflect an unresolved V gene, and why the rest are absent is not known. The DNA gave D and trimming, while V, J and clone size come from that table. For this sample the table gives a few million clones, of which around nine tenths were detected only once. The ten largest clones add up to about 0.13% of the sample.

As concerns this clone: No antigen is known for it. No base-level quality is on record; no much larger clone is a single base apart.

CDR1 and CDR2, looked up from the germline V gene, are MGHRA and YSYEKL. The CDR3 measures 16 amino acids from cysteine to phenylalanine. This entry keeps only the CDR3 DNA: 48 bases, framed from base 1. V lost 8 bases and J lost 2 bases; the stretch between them is 20 bases long. The specimen sequenced was naive CD4+ T cells sorted from blood. The cell subset or site label here, explained by the study, means: CD45RA+ positively selected. The TCR originated in a man aged 18 to 29 in good health. Here the chain combines TRBV4-1 and TRBJ2-3, and the D gene may be TRBD1, 6 bases matching. The DNA sequence is given as TGCGCCAGCCGCCTGGGACAACTTCTAAACACAGATACGCAGTATTTT. This yields the protein CASRLGQLLNTDTQYF.